This is a list of T cell receptor beta chains from one sample in a study of shared clonotypes between healthy human individuals. Measured with immunoSEQ multiplex PCR; TCRdb has only the in-frame clones, and not every one. The sample lists roughly 2,500,000 clones; more than 85% were seen once. The sample taken for sequencing was naive CD4+ T cells from PBMCs. The source of these receptors is a man aged 18 to 30 in good health. Some clones in this sample may be carry-over from other donors' samples. Each CDR3 is given with its conserved first and last residue. The order of the fields is V gene, J gene, CDR3 protein.

TRBV5-1	TRBJ2-3	CASRVETDTQYF
TRBV5-1	TRBJ2-2	CASSLGTSGRARTGELFF
TRBV21-1	TRBJ1-2	CASRIRDRGRLYGYTF
TRBV5-6	TRBJ1-3	CASSLFSVGGRDTIYF
TRBV9	TRBJ2-5	CASSPRGGGPKTQYF
TRBV7-3	TRBJ2-2	CASSLKGQLNTGELFF
TRBV28	TRBJ2-5	CASSFGGEGWTQYF
TRBV30	TRBJ1-4	CAWSATESGLFF
TRBV18	TRBJ2-5	CASSPGLEETQYF
TRBV18	TRBJ2-3	CASSPRSGSSTDTQYF
TRBV28	TRBJ2-3	CASRQAGGTDTQYF
TRBV5-1	TRBJ1-5	CASSLSGDRYQPQHF
TRBV28	TRBJ2-5	CASTRVREQETQYF
TRBV30	TRBJ1-5	CAWSVQAGQPQHF
TRBV18	TRBJ1-1	CASSPWGGRANTEAFF
TRBV9	TRBJ1-6	CASSVAVGSYNSPLHF
TRBV27	TRBJ2-7	CASSGSRQRLYSYEQYF
TRBV13	TRBJ2-7	CASSLDRGTYEQYF
TRBV19	TRBJ1-1	CASNQGAVTEAFF
TRBV2	TRBJ1-1	CASSEDWEGTEAFF
TRBV6-1	TRBJ2-7	CASSESWEIFYEQYF
TRBV10-3	TRBJ2-1	CAISEPPGAGRSNEQFF
TRBV2	TRBJ1-2	CASSESGYGYTF
TRBV6-6	TRBJ1-1	CASSYAGSLNTEAFF
TRBV18	TRBJ2-5	CASSPLTVQETQYF
TRBV28	TRBJ2-1	CASSPLGPQAVF
TRBV5-4	TRBJ2-5	CASSTGRRAEETQYF
TRBV19	TRBJ1-1	CASRGGPIRNTEAFF
TRBV28	TRBJ2-7	CAVGEGQGIWEQYF
TRBV4-3	TRBJ1-5	CASSQDLTRRQPQHF
TRBV5-1	TRBJ2-7	CASREEASGRYEQYF
TRBV7-8	TRBJ1-2	CASSLLGGPLGGYTF
TRBV5-4	TRBJ1-2	CASSLDRAQAGGYTF
TRBV29-1	TRBJ1-2	CSASENYGYTF
TRBV7-2	TRBJ1-2	CASTLTGQANYGYTF
TRBV19	TRBJ1-5	CASSPGDFQPQHF
TRBV5-6	TRBJ1-2	CASSQSTGDYGYTF
TRBV9	TRBJ2-3	CASSAGTSSFTDTQYF
TRBV4-1	TRBJ1-3	CASSILPGQAGNTIYF
TRBV19	TRBJ1-2	CASSPLGNYGYTF
TRBV4-1	TRBJ1-1	CASSQAKAPGQRNTEAFF
TRBV9	TRBJ2-7	CASSVEARTDLYEQYF
TRBV30	TRBJ2-7	CAWRANRDRGLAVQYF
TRBV18	TRBJ2-1	CASSGNYPGTSAFF
TRBV2	TRBJ1-4	CASRVPTGGNPNEKLFF
TRBV27	TRBJ2-1	CASRLAGALESVREQFF
TRBV5-1	TRBJ1-5	CASSLTVSVQPQHF
TRBV20-1	TRBJ2-5	CSATGQGSQYF
TRBV6-6	TRBJ1-5	CASRPQGPGINQPQHF
TRBV9	TRBJ1-1	CASSVEGTANTEAFF
TRBV5-4	TRBJ2-7	CASSSRTGDAYEQYF
TRBV7-2	TRBJ2-7	CASSLVGTTYEQYF
TRBV28	TRBJ1-1	CASSSLTGTQAAFF
TRBV29-1	TRBJ2-5	CSTTGGSPQETQYF
TRBV5-1	TRBJ2-5	CASSLQGETQYF
TRBV18	TRBJ2-7	CASSPGTSSYEQYF
TRBV28	TRBJ1-3	CASSRAGNTIYF
TRBV28	TRBJ2-1	CASRTPGQGARSYNEQFF
TRBV20-1	TRBJ2-1	CSVVPSNEQFF